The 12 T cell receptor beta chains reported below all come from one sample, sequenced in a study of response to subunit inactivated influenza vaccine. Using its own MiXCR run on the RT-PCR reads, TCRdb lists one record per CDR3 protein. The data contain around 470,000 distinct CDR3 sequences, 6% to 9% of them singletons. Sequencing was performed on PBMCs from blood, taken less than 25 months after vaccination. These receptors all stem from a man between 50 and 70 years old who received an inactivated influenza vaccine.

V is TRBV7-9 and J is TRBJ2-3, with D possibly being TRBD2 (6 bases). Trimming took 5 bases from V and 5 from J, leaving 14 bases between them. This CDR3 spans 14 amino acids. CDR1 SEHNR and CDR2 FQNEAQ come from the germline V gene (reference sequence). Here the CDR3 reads CASSLSRGGDTQYF. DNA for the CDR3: TGTGCCAGCAGCCTAAGCCGGGGAGGAGATACGCAGTATTTT. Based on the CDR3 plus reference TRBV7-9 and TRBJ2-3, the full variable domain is DTGVSQNPRHKITKRGQNVTFRCDPISEHNRLYWYRQTLGQGPEFLTYFQNEAQLEKSRLLSDRFSAERPKGSFSTLEIQRTEQGDSAMYLCASSLSRGGDTQYFGPGTRLTVL.

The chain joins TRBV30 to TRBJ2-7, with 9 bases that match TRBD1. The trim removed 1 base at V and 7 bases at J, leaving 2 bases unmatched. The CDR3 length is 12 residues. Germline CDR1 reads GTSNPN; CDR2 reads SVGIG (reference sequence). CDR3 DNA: TGTGCCTGGAGTGGGACAGGGGTAGAGCAGTACTTC. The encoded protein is CAWSGTGVEQYF.

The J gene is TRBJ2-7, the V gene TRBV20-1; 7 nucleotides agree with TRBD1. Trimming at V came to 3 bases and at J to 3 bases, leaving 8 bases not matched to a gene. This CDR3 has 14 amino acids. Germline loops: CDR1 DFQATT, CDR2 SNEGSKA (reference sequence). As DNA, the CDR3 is TGCAGTGCTAGTAAAAAGGGACAGAGCTACGAGCAGTACTTC. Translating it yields CSASKKGQSYEQYF.

CDR3 residues: CASSEGLPTDTQYF. As DNA, the CDR3 is TGCGCCAGCAGCGAGGGACTTCCGACCGATACGCAGTATTTT. The V call is TRBV5-1, the J call TRBJ2-3; D possibly corresponds to TRBD2 (6 bases). Trimming left V 4 bases short and J 6 bases short, with 15 bases between. CDR1 SGHRS and CDR2 YFSETQ come from the germline V gene. The CDR3 consists of 14 residues. The variable domain in full, completed from reference TRBV5-1 and TRBJ2-3, reads KAGVTQTPRYLIKTRGQQVTLSCSPISGHRSVSWYQQTPGQGLQFLFEYFSETQRNKGNFPGRFSGRQFSNSRSEMNVSTLELGDSALYLCASSEGLPTDTQYFGPGTRLTVL.

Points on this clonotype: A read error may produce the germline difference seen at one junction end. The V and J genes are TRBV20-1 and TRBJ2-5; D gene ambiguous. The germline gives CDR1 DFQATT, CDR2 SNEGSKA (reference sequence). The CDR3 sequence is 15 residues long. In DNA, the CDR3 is TGCAGTGCTAGAGATCGCACAGCGATCCAAGAAACCCAGTACTTC. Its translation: CSARDRTAIQETQYF.

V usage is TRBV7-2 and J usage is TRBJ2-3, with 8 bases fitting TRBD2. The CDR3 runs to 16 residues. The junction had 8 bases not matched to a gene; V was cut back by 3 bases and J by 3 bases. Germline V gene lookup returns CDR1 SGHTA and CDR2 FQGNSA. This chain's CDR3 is CASSFRGGRGTDTQYF. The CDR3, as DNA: TGTGCCAGCAGCTTCCGGGGGGGCAGAGGGACAGATACGCAGTATTTT.

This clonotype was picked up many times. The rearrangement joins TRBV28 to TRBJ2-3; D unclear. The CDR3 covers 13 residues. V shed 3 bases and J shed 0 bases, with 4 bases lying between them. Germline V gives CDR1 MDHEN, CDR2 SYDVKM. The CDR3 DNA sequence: TGTGCCAGCAGTTTCTCTAGCACAGATACGCAGTATTTT. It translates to CASSFSSTDTQYF.

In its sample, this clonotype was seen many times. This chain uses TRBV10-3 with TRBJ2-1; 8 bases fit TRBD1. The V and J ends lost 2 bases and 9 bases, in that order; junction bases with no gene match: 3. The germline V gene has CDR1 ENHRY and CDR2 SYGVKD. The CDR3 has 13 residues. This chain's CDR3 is CAISEGRGLEQFF. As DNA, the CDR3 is TGTGCCATCAGTGAGGGCAGGGGGCTTGAGCAGTTCTTC.

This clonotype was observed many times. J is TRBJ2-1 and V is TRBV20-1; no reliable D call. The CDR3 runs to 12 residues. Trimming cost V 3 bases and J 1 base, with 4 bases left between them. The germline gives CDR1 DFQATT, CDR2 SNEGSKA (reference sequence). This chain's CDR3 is CSASVSYNEQFF. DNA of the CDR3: TGCAGTGCTAGCGTTTCCTACAATGAGCAGTTCTTC.

The CDR3 spells CATSRVRNTGELFF. CDR3 DNA: TGTGCCACCAGCAGAGTCAGAAACACCGGGGAGCTGTTTTTT. The rearrangement uses TRBV15 and TRBJ2-2; no firm D call. Trimming left V 1 base short and J 2 bases short, with 5 bases between. CDR1 is LNHNV, CDR2 YYDKDF, per germline (reference sequence). The CDR3 runs to 14 residues.

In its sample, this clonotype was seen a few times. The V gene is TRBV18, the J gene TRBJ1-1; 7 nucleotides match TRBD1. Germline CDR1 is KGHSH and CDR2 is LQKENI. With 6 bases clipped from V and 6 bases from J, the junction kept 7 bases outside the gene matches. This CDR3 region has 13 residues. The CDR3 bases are TGTGCCAGCTCTCCTGACAGGGAAGCTGAAGCTTTCTTT. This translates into CASSPDREAEAFF.

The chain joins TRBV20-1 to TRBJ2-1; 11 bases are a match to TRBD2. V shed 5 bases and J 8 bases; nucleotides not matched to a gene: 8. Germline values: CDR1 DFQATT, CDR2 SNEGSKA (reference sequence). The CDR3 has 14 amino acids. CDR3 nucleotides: TGCAGTGCTCCTCTAGCGGGGGGACCGTATGAGCAGTTCTTC. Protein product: CSAPLAGGPYEQFF.